This T cell receptor (beta chain) was sequenced in a study of beta chain features in type 1 diabetes. Isolated RNA was reverse transcribed in full, so expressed TCRB transcripts were sequenced. This table comes from immunoSEQ multiplex PCR, and its TCRdb copy is limited to in-frame clones, with some not included. The sample has about 370,000 clones; 8.5% to 10% are singletons. There are 11 residues in the CDR3. Trimming took 5 bases from V and 10 from J; bases not matched to a gene: 4. The germline V gene encodes CDR1 SGHAT and CDR2 FQNNGV. Broader study findings: PCR might show a preference for shorter templates, equally across patients and controls. TCRB repertoires of naive, central memory and Treg cells appeared more similar among patients than among healthy donors. There was a moderate but significant shortening of TCRB CDR3s in all four CD4+ subsets of Type 1 diabetes patients.

Turning to this clone: What it binds is unknown.

The material sequenced was central memory CD4+ T cells from blood. The TCR comes from a man younger than 40 with type 1 diabetes. The gene calls are TRBV11-2 and TRBJ1-2, with TRBD1 matching 7 bases. In DNA form, the CDR3 reads TGTGCCAGCAGCATCGACAGGGTCTACACCTTC. Its protein product is CASSIDRVYTF.